One and the same sample provided the 10 T cell receptor beta chains below, sequenced in a study of T-cell memory formation after mild COVID-19. One entry per CDR3 protein, called by TCRdb with MiXCR from the 5' RACE reads. The sample includes around 83,000 distinct CDR3 sequences, 25% of them seen just once. Sequencing was performed on PBMCs or a T cell subset sorted from them (not recorded which). The source of these receptors is a man aged 18 to 35 who had mild COVID-19 (a few samples of this study predate the infection). Cell type and time point are not known.

This clonotype was seen a few times. The V and J genes are TRBV4-1 and TRBJ2-7, with TRBD1 identical over 7 bases. The CDR3 has 16 amino acids. Trimming cost V 1 base and J 4 bases; bases outside gene matches: 10. Germline V lookup: CDR1 MGHRA, CDR2 YSYEKL. The CDR3 DNA reads as TGCGCCAGCAGCCAAGTACCGGGGACAGACGGGTACGAGCAGTACTTC. It is translated as CASSQVPGTDGYEQYF.

The chain carries TRBV6-2 or TRBV6-3 and TRBJ1-5, with 10 bases identical to TRBD1. The CDR3 contains 16 residues. Germline trimming cut 0 bases from V and 9 bases from J; bases unmatched to any gene: 8. The V gene's germline CDR1 is MNHEY and CDR2 SVGEGT. Here the CDR3 DNA reads TGTGCCAGCAGTTACTCGACGACAGGGGGCCCGGGGCCCCAGCATTTT. Translated: CASSYSTTGGPGPQHF.

The V and J genes are TRBV28 and TRBJ1-1, with 9 positions matching TRBD1. Germline CDR1 is MDHEN and CDR2 is SYDVKM. Losses at the gene ends were 4 bases for V and 2 bases for J; bases not matched to a gene: 14. CDR3 length: 18 residues. The CDR3 spells CASSSTLDRGRLNTEAFF. CDR3 DNA: TGTGCCAGCAGTTCGACGCTGGACAGGGGAAGGCTCAACACTGAAGCTTTCTTT.

The chain is built from TRBV12-3 or TRBV12-4 and TRBJ2-5, with 11 bases matching TRBD2. With 5 bases clipped from V and 1 base from J, the junction kept 3 bases outside the gene matches. The CDR3 sequence is 15 residues long. The CDR3 sequence is CASSISGGGQETQYF. The CDR3 coding sequence is TGTGCCAGCAGTATTAGCGGGGGGGGCCAAGAGACCCAGTACTTC.

This clonotype was observed at least ten times. The rearrangement links TRBV6-2 or TRBV6-3 to TRBJ1-5; a weak D match, TRBD1 (5 bases). The CDR3 length is 13 residues. Trimming pared 0 bases from V and 5 bases from J, leaving 5 bases between. Per germline, CDR1 MNHEY and CDR2 SVGEGT. In DNA form, the CDR3 reads TGTGCCAGCAGTTACTCGGGGGATCAGCCCCAGCATTTT. Its protein is CASSYSGDQPQHF.

Only a few counts were recorded for this clonotype. The rearrangement uses TRBV4-2 and TRBJ2-3, with 9 positions matching TRBD1. The CDR3 length is 15 residues. Trimming took 4 bases from V and 2 from J; bases not matched to a gene: 4. Germline V gene sequence: CDR1 LGHNA, CDR2 YNFKEQ. The CDR3, as DNA: TGTGCCAGCAGCCCCGGACAGGGGCCCACAGATACGCAGTATTTT. It specifies CASSPGQGPTDTQYF.

This clonotype was seen only once. The chain carries TRBV2 and TRBJ1-6; a possible D gene is TRBD1 (6 bases). This CDR3 region has 17 residues. CDR1 and CDR2 from the germline V gene are SNHLY and FYNNEI. Trimming removed 0 bases from V and 11 bases from J, with 20 bases in between. This CDR3 is CASSEADWGAGNPPLHF. CDR3 in DNA: TGTGCCAGCAGTGAAGCGGATTGGGGGGCTGGCAATCCACCCCTCCACTTT.

This clonotype came up a few times. The chain links TRBV3-1 to TRBJ2-5; a weak D match, TRBD2 (6 bases). Looked up from germline, CDR1 is LGHDT and CDR2 is YNNKEL (reference sequence). This CDR3 comprises 17 residues. Trimming left V 5 bases short and J 2 bases short, with 21 bases between. The CDR3 DNA sequence: TGTGCCAGCAGCAAGAACCCGGGACTCGGGCGTCAAGAGACCCAGTACTTC. Translated, it gives CASSKNPGLGRQETQYF.

Only a few counts were recorded for this clonotype. The chain joins TRBV19 to TRBJ1-1; D unclear. CDR3 length equals 13 residues. Trimming left V 5 bases short and J 1 base short, with 8 bases between. CDR1 is LNHDA, CDR2 SQIVND, per germline (reference sequence). CDR3 coding DNA: TGTGCCAGTAGTCGGAACAGGAACACTGAAGCTTTCTTT. Its translation: CASSRNRNTEAFF.

This clonotype was recorded a few times. J is TRBJ2-7 and V is TRBV5-1; TRBD1 is a possible D gene (5 bases). Germline CDR1 reads SGHRS; CDR2 reads YFSETQ. The V and J ends lost 0 bases and 1 base respectively, with 8 bases between them. This CDR3 is 14 amino acids long. The CDR3 here is CASSLEGLSYEQYF. For the CDR3, the DNA is TGCGCCAGCAGCTTGGAGGGGTTATCCTACGAGCAGTACTTC.